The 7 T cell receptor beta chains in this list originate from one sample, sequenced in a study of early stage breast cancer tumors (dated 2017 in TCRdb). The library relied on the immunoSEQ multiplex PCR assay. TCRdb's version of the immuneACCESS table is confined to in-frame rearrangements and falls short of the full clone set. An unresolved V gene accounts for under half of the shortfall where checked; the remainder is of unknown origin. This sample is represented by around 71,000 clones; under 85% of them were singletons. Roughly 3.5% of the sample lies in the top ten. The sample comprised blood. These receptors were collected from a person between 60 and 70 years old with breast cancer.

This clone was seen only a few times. The CDR3 is CASSPGRRVDSNQPQHF. The DNA of the CDR3 is TGTGCCAGCTCACCAGGGCGCAGGGTCGATAGCAATCAGCCCCAGCATTTT. This sequence joins TRBV18 and TRBJ1-5; D possibly corresponds to TRBD1 (5 bases). Germline V gene sequence: CDR1 KGHSH, CDR2 LQKENI. There are 17 residues in the CDR3. Trimming cost V 2 bases and J 0 bases, with 14 bases left between them.

CDR3 DNA: TGTGCCAGCACCTCGGGACTAGCGGTTAATGAGCAGTTCTTC. Protein product: CASTSGLAVNEQFF. The chain joins TRBV7-3 to TRBJ2-1; 11 bases are a match to TRBD2. The length of the CDR3 is 14 residues. V dropped 7 bases and J dropped 7; count of bases not matched to a gene: 6. CDR1 SGHTA and CDR2 FQGTGA come from the germline V gene.

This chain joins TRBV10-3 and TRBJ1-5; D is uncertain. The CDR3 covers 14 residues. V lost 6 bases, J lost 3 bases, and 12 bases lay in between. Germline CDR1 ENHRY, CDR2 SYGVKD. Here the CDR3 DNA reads TGTGCCATCAGAGCTTCAGGTGACAATCAGCCCCAGCATTTT. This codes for CAIRASGDNQPQHF.

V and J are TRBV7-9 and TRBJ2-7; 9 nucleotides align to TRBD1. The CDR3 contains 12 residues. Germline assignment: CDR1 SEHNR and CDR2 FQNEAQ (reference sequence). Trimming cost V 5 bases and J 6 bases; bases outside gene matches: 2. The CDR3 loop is CASSGTGSEQYF. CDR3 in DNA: TGTGCCAGCAGCGGGACAGGGTCCGAGCAGTACTTC.

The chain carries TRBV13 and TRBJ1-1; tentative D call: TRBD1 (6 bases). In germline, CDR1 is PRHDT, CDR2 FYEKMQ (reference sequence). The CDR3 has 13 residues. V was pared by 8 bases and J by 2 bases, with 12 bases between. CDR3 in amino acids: CASHEGVNTEAFF. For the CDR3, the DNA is TGTGCCAGCCACGAGGGGGTTAACACTGAAGCTTTCTTT.

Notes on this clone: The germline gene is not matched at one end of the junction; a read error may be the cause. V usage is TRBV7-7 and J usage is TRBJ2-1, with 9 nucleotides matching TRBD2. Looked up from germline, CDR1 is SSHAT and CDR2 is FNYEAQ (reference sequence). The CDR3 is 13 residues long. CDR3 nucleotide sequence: TGTGCTAGCAGTCAGGGACTAGCCAATGAGCAGTTCTTC. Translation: CASSQGLANEQFF.

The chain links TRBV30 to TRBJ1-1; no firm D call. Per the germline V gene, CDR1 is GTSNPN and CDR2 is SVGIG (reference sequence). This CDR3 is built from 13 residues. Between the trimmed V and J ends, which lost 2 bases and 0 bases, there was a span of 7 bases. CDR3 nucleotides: TGTGCCTGGAGTTCGGGGATGAACACTGAAGCTTTCTTT. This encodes CAWSSGMNTEAFF.